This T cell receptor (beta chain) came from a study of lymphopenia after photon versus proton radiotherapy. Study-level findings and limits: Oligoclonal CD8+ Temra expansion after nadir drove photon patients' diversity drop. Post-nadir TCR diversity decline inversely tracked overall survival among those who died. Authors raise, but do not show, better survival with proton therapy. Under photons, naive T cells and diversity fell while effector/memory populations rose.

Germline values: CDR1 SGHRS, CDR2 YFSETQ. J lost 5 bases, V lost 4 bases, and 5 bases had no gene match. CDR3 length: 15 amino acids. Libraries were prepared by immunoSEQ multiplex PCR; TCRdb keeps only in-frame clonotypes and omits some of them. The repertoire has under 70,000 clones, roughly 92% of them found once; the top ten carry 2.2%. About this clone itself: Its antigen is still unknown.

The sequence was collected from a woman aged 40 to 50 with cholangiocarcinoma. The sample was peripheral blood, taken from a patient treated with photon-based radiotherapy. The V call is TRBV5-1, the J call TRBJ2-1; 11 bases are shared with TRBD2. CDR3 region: CASSAASGRNNEQFF. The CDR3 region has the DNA TGCGCCAGCAGCGCTGCTAGCGGGAGGAACAATGAGCAGTTCTTC.